Listed below are T cell receptor beta chains from one sample, sequenced in a study of shared clonotypes between healthy human individuals. Method: immunoSEQ multiplex PCR; TCRdb's copy keeps in-frame clones and lacks some. The data show some 500,000 clones, 90% to 97% seen once. The source material was naive CD4+ T cells sorted from blood. The source of these receptors is a woman in her 30s in good health. Both conserved end residues are part of each CDR3. A D gene is named only where the DNA matches it firmly. Part of the rows lack a size; the others show once, few, many or a class for expanded clones.

V	D	J	size	DNA	CDR3
TRBV7-9	TRBD2	TRBJ2-3	-	TGTGCCAGTAGCGTGGGGGGGAGTACAGATACGCAGTATTTT	CASSVGGSTDTQYF
TRBV14	-	TRBJ1-6	once	TGTGCCAAACGGGGGGATGGGTCTTCTGGTTCACCCCTCCACTTT	CAKRGDGSSGSPLHF
TRBV15	-	TRBJ1-5	-	TGTGCCACCAGCAGAGGTAAATTGCCCAATCAGCCCCAGCATTTT	CATSRGKLPNQPQHF
TRBV20-1	-	TRBJ2-5	-	TGCAGTGCTAATCAAAGAGAGACCCAGTACTTC	CSANQRETQYF
TRBV27	-	TRBJ2-7	once	TGTGCCAGCAGTTCCCCCTCCTACGAGCAGTACTTC	CASSSPSYEQYF
TRBV5-4	TRBD2	TRBJ2-1	-	TGTGCCAGCAGCTTGGATCAACTAGCGGGAGGGTTTTACAATGAGCAGTTCTTC	CASSLDQLAGGFYNEQFF
TRBV15	-	TRBJ2-7	-	TGTGCCACCAGGGTCTACGAGCAGTACTTC	CATRVYEQYF
TRBV18	TRBD1	TRBJ2-1	-	TGTGCCAGCTCGGGGACAGGTGATAACAATGAGCAGTTCTTC	CASSGTGDNNEQFF
TRBV7-9	-	TRBJ1-1	-	TGTGCCAGCAGTCCCATTGAAGGCACTGAAGCTTTCTTT	CASSPIEGTEAFF
TRBV9	-	TRBJ2-1	once	TGTGCCAGCAGCGTAGGTCGGGGCGCCTACAATGAGCAGTTCTTC	CASSVGRGAYNEQFF
TRBV7-8	TRBD2	TRBJ2-2	-	TGTGCCAGCAGGAATAGGGAGGGCCCGACCGGGGAGCTGTTTTTT	CASRNREGPTGELFF
TRBV7-2	TRBD2	TRBJ2-2	-	TGTGCCAGCAGGCCCCCGGGACTAGGGGGGGCCGGGGAGCTGTTTTTT	CASRPPGLGGAGELFF
TRBV5-4	-	TRBJ1-3	-	TGTGCCAGCAGCTTCGGTTCTGGAAACACCATATATTTT	CASSFGSGNTIYF
TRBV9	TRBD2	TRBJ2-3	-	TGTGCCTCCGGATCTCGGGAGGGGCAAGATACGCAGTATTTT	CASGSREGQDTQYF
TRBV9	TRBD2	TRBJ2-1	once	TGTGCCAGCAGTCGAGGACTAGCAGATAACAATGAGCAGTTCTTC	CASSRGLADNNEQFF
TRBV5-1	-	TRBJ2-3	-	TGCGCCAGCAGCTTGGCCTCGGGACTCCTAGAGGCAGATACGCAGTATTTT	CASSLASGLLEADTQYF
TRBV5-8	-	TRBJ2-7	-	TGTGCCAGCAGCTTGGCAGCAGCCTACGAGCAGTACTTC	CASSLAAAYEQYF
TRBV28	TRBD2	TRBJ2-4	-	TGTGCCAGCAGTTTATTGACGGCGGGAGGGTGGGCCAAAAACATTCAGTACTTC	CASSLLTAGGWAKNIQYF
TRBV2	TRBD2	TRBJ2-1	-	TGTGCCAGCGTCGGGACTAGCGGGAGCTATGAGCAGTTCTTC	CASVGTSGSYEQFF
TRBV19	TRBD2	TRBJ2-7	-	TGTGCCAGTAGACACGTCCTAGCGGGAGTCTCCGAGCAGTACTTC	CASRHVLAGVSEQYF
TRBV5-1	TRBD2	TRBJ2-1	-	TGCGCCAGCAGCTTGGGGGAGGGAGATGAGCAGTTCTTC	CASSLGEGDEQFF
TRBV13	-	TRBJ2-3	-	TGTGCCAGCAGCTTAGAGGGACCCCCGAGCCATACGCAGTATTTT	CASSLEGPPSHTQYF
TRBV7-6	TRBD2	TRBJ2-3	once	TGTGCCAGCAGCTTGAGCGGGAGAGGGACAGATACGCAGTATTTT	CASSLSGRGTDTQYF
TRBV29-1	-	TRBJ2-2	-	TGCAGCGTTGGGGGGAGACAGAACACCGGGGAGCTGTTTTTT	CSVGGRQNTGELFF
TRBV10-2	-	TRBJ2-7	-	TGCGCCAGCAGTGAAGTCCCCTCCGGAGGCGAGCAGTACTTC	CASSEVPSGGEQYF
TRBV29-1	-	TRBJ2-5	-	TGCAGCGTTGGGCAGATCCAAGAGACCCAGTACTTC	CSVGQIQETQYF
TRBV5-1	TRBD1	TRBJ2-1	-	TGCGCCAGCAGCTCCCACAGGGGCCCATACAATGAGCAGTTCTTC	CASSSHRGPYNEQFF
TRBV7-3	-	TRBJ2-2	-	TGTGCCAGCAGCTTAACCCCAGGGGTTGTCACCGGGGAGCTGTTTTTT	CASSLTPGVVTGELFF
TRBV5-6	TRBD2	TRBJ2-5	-	TGTGCCAGCAGCCACCCGACGACTAGCGGGACGGAATATAACTTC	CASSHPTTSGTEYNF
TRBV15	TRBD2	TRBJ2-5	once	TGTGCCACCAGCAGTCTCGGGACTATAGTCCCGTATAAAGAGACCCAGTACTTC	CATSSLGTIVPYKETQYF
TRBV19	-	TRBJ2-7	-	TGTGCCACCCAGAAGGAAGTTAGAAGTAACGAGCAGTACTTC	CATQKEVRSNEQYF
TRBV7-8	-	TRBJ2-7	-	TGTGCCAGCAGCTTAGGGCTCATGGGCGAGCAGTACTTC	CASSLGLMGEQYF
TRBV7-2	TRBD2	TRBJ2-5	-	TGTGCCAGCAGCTTCCCGGGACTAGCGGCGCGAGGGAGGACCCAGTACTTC	CASSFPGLAARGRTQYF
TRBV28	-	TRBJ1-1	-	TGTGCCAGCAGTTTAAGGGGAGGATTGACTGAAGCTTTCTTT	CASSLRGGLTEAFF
TRBV7-6	TRBD2	TRBJ2-3	-	TGTGCCAGCAGCCCAAGACTAGCGGAAAACCTTGGGGATACGCAGTATTTT	CASSPRLAENLGDTQYF
TRBV25-1	-	TRBJ1-4	-	TGTGCCAGCACAGGAGGGGAAAAACTGTTTTTT	CASTGGEKLFF
TRBV19	-	TRBJ2-3	once	TGTGCCAGTAGTACCCATGACATGAGCACAGATACGCAGTATTTT	CASSTHDMSTDTQYF
TRBV6-1	-	TRBJ1-2	-	TGTGCCAGCAGTGTCGGGGGCTATGGCTACACCTTC	CASSVGGYGYTF
TRBV28	TRBD2	TRBJ2-7	-	TGTGCCAGCAACTCTCGGGGGGGCGAGCAGTACTTC	CASNSRGGEQYF
TRBV11-2	-	TRBJ2-7	-	TGTGCCAGCAGCCCGGGGCTAGAGTACGAGCAGTACTTC	CASSPGLEYEQYF
TRBV4-1	-	TRBJ1-1	-	TGCGCCAGCAGCCGAGGACAGTTGAACACTGAAGCTTTCTTT	CASSRGQLNTEAFF
TRBV5-1	TRBD2	TRBJ2-3	-	TGCGCCAGCAGCAAAGGGACTAGCGGTAGCACAGATACGCAGTATTTT	CASSKGTSGSTDTQYF
TRBV28	TRBD1	TRBJ2-2	-	TGTGCCAGCAGTGAACCGGGACAGGGGACCGGGGAGCTGTTTTTT	CASSEPGQGTGELFF
TRBV28	TRBD1	TRBJ1-6	-	TGTGCCGGAGGACAGGCCCGCTCACCCCTCCACTTT	CAGGQARSPLHF
TRBV7-3	-	TRBJ1-1	-	TGTGCCAGCAGCTTAACGGGAGGGATTAACACTGAAGCTTTCTTT	CASSLTGGINTEAFF
TRBV19	TRBD1	TRBJ2-2	-	TGTGCCAGTAGTAAGGGGGCGGACACCGGGGAGCTGTTTTTT	CASSKGADTGELFF
TRBV28	-	TRBJ1-1	-	TGTGCCACTACGGGGGTCGTCGGAACTTTCTTT	CATTGVVGTFF
TRBV10-2	TRBD2	TRBJ2-7	-	TGCGCCAGCAGTGAGTCGACGGGGGGGAAGAAAACCTACGAGCAGTACTTC	CASSESTGGKKTYEQYF
TRBV7-9	-	TRBJ1-1	-	TGTGCCAGCAGCTTATCCGGGCGGGACACTGAAGCTTTCTTT	CASSLSGRDTEAFF